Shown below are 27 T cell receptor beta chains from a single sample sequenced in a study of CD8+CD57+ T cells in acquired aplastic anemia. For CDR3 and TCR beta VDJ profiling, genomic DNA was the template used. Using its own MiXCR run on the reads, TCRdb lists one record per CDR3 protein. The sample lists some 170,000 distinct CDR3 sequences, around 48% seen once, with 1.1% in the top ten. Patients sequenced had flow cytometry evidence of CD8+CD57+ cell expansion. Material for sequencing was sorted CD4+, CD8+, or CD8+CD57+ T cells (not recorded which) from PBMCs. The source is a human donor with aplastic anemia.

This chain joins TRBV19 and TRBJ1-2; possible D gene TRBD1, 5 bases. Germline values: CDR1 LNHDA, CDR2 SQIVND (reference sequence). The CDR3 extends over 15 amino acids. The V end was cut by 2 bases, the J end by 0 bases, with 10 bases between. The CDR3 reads CASSISGESNYGYTF. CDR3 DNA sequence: TGTGCCAGTAGTATATCGGGGGAGTCTAACTATGGCTACACCTTC.

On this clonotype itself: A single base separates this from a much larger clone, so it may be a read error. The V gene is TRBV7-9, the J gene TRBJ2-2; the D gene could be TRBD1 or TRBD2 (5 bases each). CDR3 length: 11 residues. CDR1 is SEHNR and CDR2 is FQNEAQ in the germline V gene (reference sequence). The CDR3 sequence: CASSIIGALFF. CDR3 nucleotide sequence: TGTGCCAGCAGCATTATCGGGGCGCTGTTTTTT.

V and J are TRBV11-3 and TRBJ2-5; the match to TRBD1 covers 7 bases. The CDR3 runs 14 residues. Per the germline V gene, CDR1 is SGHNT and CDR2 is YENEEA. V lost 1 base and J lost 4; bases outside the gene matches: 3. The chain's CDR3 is CASSLGQGRETQYF. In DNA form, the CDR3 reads TGTGCCAGCAGCTTAGGACAGGGTCGAGAGACCCAGTACTTC.

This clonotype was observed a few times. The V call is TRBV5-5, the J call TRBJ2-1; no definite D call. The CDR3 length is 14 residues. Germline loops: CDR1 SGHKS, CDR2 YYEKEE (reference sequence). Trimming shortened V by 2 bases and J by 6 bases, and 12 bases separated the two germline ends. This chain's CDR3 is CASSFLSRPNEQFF. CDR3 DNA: TGTGCCAGCAGCTTCCTAAGCCGCCCCAATGAGCAGTTCTTC. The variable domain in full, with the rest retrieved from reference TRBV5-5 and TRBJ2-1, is DAGVTQSPTHLIKTRGQQVTLRCSPISGHKSVSWYQQVLGQGPQFIFQYYEKEERGRGNFPDRFSARQFPNYSSELNVNALLLGDSALYLCASSFLSRPNEQFFGPGTRLTVL.

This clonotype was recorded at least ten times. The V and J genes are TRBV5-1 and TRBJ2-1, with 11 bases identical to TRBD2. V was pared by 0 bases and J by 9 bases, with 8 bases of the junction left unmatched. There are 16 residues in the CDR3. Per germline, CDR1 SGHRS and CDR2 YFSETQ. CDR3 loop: CASSLASLAGGGEQFF. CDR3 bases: TGCGCCAGCAGCTTGGCTTCGCTAGCGGGGGGTGGTGAGCAGTTCTTC.

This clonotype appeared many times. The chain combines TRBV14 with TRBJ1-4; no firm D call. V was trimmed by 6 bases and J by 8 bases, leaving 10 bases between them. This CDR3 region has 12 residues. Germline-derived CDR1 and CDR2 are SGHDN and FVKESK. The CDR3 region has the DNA TGTGCCAGCAGGGCTGAGGGAGAAAAACTGTTTTTT. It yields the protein CASRAEGEKLFF.

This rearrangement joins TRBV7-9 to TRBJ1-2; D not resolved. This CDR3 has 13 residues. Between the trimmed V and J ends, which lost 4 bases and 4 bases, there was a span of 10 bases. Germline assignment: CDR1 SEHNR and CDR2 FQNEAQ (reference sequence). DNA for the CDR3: TGTGCCAGCAGCTCCGACGGACGCTATGGCTACACCTTC. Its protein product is CASSSDGRYGYTF.

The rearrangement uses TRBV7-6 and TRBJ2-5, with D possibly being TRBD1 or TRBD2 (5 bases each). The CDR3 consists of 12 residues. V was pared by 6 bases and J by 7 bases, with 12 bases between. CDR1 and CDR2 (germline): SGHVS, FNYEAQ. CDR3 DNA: TGTGCCAGCAGTGCGAGGGGCGGGACCCAGTACTTC. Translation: CASSARGGTQYF.

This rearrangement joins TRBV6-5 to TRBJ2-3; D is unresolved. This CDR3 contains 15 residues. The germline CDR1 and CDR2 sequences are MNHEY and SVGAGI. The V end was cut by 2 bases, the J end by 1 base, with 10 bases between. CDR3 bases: TGTGCCAGCAGTTACGTTGGTTCGGGCACAGATACGCAGTATTTT. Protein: CASSYVGSGTDTQYF.

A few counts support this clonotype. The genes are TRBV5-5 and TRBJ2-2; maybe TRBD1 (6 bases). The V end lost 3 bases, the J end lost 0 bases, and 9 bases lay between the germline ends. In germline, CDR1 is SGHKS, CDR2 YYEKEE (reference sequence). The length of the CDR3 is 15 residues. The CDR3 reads CASSSGTPNTGELFF. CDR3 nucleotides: TGTGCCAGCAGCTCCGGGACACCGAACACCGGGGAGCTGTTTTTT. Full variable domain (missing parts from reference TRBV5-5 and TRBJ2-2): DAGVTQSPTHLIKTRGQQVTLRCSPISGHKSVSWYQQVLGQGPQFIFQYYEKEERGRGNFPDRFSARQFPNYSSELNVNALLLGDSALYLCASSSGTPNTGELFFGEGSRLTVL.

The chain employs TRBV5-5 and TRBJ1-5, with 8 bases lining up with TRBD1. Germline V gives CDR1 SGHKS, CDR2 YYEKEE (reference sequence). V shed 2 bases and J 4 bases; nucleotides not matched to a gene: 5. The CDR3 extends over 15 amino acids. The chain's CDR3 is CASSFSGTGNQPQHF. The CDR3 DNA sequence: TGTGCCAGCAGCTTTAGCGGGACAGGTAATCAGCCCCAGCATTTT.

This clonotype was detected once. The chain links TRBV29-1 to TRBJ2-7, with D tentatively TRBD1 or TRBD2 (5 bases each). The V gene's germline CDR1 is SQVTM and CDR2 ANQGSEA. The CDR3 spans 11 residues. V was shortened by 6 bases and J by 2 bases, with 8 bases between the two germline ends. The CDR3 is CSVRGPYEQYF. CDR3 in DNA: TGCAGCGTGAGGGGTCCCTACGAGCAGTACTTC.

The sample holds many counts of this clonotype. In DNA, the CDR3 is TGTGCCACCAGCAGACCTCAAGGGGTGAGGCCTTCCGGGGAGCTGTTTTTT. Translation: CATSRPQGVRPSGELFF. The V gene is TRBV15, the J gene TRBJ2-2, with TRBD1 as a possible D gene (5 bases). The CDR3 has 17 amino acids. CDR1 and CDR2 (germline): LNHNV, YYDKDF (reference sequence). Trimming removed 2 bases from V and 6 bases from J, with 19 bases in between. Looking up the rest from reference TRBV15 and TRBJ2-2 gives the full variable domain: DAMVIQNPRYQVTQFGKPVTLSCSQTLNHNVMYWYQQKSSQAPKLLFHYYDKDFNNEADTPDNFQSRRPNTSFCFLDIRSPGLGDTAMYLCATSRPQGVRPSGELFFGEGSRLTVL.

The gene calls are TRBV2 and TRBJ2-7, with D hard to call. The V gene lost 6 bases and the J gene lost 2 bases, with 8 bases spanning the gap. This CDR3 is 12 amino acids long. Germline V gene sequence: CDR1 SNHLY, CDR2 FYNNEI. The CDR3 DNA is TGTGCCAGCAGATGGATGGCCTACGAGCAGTACTTC. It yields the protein CASRWMAYEQYF.

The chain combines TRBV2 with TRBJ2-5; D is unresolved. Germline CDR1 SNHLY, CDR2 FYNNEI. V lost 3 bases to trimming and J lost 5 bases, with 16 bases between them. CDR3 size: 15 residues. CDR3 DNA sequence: TGTGCCAGCAGTGAGGAGCCATGGCTATCTGAGACCCAGTACTTC. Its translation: CASSEEPWLSETQYF.

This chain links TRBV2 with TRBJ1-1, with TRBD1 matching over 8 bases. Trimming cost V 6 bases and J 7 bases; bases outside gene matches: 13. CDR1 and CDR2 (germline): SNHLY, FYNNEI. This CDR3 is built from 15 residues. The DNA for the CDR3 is TGTGCCAGCAGACCCCAGACAGGGGTGCTTGGTGAAGCTTTCTTT. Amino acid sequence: CASRPQTGVLGEAFF.

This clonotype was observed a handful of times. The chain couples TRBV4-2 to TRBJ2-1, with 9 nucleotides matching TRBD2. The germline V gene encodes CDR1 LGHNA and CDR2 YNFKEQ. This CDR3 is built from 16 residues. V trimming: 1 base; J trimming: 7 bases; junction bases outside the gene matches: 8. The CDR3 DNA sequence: TGTGCCAGCAGCCAAGCAGGCGGGGGGGCTCTAAATGAGCAGTTCTTC. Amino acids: CASSQAGGGALNEQFF.

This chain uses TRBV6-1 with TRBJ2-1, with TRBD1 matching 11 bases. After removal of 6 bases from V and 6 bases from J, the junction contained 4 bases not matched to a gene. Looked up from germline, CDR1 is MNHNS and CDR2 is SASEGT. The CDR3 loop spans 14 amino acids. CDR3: CASRPGTGGNEQFF. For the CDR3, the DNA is TGTGCCAGCAGACCCGGGACAGGGGGCAATGAGCAGTTCTTC.

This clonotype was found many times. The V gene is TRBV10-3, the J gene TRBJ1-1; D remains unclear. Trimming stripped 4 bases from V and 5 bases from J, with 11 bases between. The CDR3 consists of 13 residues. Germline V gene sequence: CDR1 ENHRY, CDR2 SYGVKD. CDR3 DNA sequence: TGTGCCATCAGTGGGCAGGTCGAGACTGAAGCTTTCTTT. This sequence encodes CAISGQVETEAFF.

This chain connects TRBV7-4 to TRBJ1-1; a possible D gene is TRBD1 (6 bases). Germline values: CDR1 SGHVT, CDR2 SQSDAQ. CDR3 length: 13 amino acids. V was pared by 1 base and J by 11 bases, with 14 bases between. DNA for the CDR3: TGTGCCAGCAGCTTAGGGACAGCATACAGTGCTTTCTTT. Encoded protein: CASSLGTAYSAFF.

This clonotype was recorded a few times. DNA for the CDR3: TGTGCCAGCATGTTCCAGGCTCGATCACCCCTCCACTTT. Encoded protein: CASMFQARSPLHF. V usage is TRBV2 and J usage is TRBJ1-6; D is unresolved. Germline assignment: CDR1 SNHLY and CDR2 FYNNEI. The V gene lost 7 bases and the J gene lost 10 bases, with 14 bases spanning the gap. This CDR3 region has 13 residues.

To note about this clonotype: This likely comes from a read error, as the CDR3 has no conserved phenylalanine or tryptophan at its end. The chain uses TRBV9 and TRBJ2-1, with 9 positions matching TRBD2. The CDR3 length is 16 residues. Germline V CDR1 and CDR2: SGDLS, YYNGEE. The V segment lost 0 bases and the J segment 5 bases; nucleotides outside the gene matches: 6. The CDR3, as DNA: TGTGCCAGCAGCGTAGTACCGACTAGCGGCCACAATGAGCAGTTCTCC. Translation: CASSVVPTSGHNEQFS.

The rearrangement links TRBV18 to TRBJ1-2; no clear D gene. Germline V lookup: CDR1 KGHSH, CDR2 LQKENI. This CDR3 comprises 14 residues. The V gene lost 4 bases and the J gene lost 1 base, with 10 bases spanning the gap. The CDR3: CASSLTTDNYGYTF. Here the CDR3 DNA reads TGTGCCAGCTCACTTACGACGGATAACTATGGCTACACCTTC.

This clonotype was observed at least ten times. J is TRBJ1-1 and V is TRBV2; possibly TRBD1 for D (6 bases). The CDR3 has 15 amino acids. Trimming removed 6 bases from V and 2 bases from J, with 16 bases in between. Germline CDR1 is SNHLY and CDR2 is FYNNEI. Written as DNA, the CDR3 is TGTGCCAGCAGGGTTGGAGGGGGGGTTAACACTGAAGCTTTCTTT. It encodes CASRVGGGVNTEAFF. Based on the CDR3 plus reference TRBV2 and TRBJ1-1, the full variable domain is EPEVTQTPSHQVTQMGQEVILRCVPISNHLYFYWYRQILGQKVEFLVSFYNNEISEKSEIFDDQFSVERPDGSNFTLKIRSTKLEDSAMYFCASRVGGGVNTEAFFGQGTRLTVV.

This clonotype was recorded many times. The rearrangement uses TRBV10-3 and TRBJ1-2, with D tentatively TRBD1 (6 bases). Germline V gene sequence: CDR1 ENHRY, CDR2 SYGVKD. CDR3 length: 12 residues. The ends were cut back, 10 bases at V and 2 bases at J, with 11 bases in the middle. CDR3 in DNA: TGTGCCACGGCCGGGACAAACTATGGCTACACCTTC. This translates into CATAGTNYGYTF.

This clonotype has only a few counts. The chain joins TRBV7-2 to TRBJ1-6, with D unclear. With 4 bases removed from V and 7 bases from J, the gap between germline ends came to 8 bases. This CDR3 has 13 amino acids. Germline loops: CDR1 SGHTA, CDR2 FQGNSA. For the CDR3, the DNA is TGTGCCAGCAGCTCGGGCCCAAATTCACCCCTCCACTTT. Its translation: CASSSGPNSPLHF.

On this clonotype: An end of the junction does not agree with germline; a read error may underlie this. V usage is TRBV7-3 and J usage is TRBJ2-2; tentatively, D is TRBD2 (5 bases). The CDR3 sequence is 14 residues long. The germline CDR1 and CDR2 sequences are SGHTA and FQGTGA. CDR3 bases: TGTGCCAGCAGCTTCTCTCAGGCCACCGGGGAGCTGGTTTTT. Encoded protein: CASSFSQATGELVF.